One and the same sample provided the 30 T cell receptor beta chains below, sequenced in a study of blood T cell repertoires in COVID-19. Sequencing used immunoSEQ multiplex PCR; TCRdb keeps in-frame clones, though not all of them. The sample lists about 150,000 clones, 75% to 85% occurring once. The sequenced sample was peripheral blood. The origin of the receptors is a woman aged 55-70 years with COVID-19, enrolled during active disease.

The V gene is TRBV7-8, the J gene TRBJ1-2; TRBD1 aligns across 7 bases. Germline CDR1 is SGHVS and CDR2 is FQNEAQ. The ends lost 5 bases at V and 3 bases at J; junction bases unmatched: 6. The length of the CDR3 is 14 residues. CDR3 DNA: TGTGCCAGCAGCCAGGGGGGGACCTACTATGGCTACACCTTC. Its translation is CASSQGGTYYGYTF.

The rearrangement links TRBV29-1 to TRBJ1-1; D remains ambiguous. Trimming left V 7 bases short and J 1 base short, with 7 bases between. CDR3 length equals 11 residues. Germline-derived CDR1 and CDR2 are SQVTM and ANQGSEA. CDR3 region: CSAERNTEAFF. The CDR3 nucleotides read TGCAGCGCCGAGAGGAACACTGAAGCTTTCTTT.

This sequence joins TRBV5-1 and TRBJ2-5; D is perhaps TRBD1 (5 bases). The V and J ends lost 0 bases and 0 bases respectively, with 9 bases between them. Germline V gene lookup returns CDR1 SGHRS and CDR2 YFSETQ. This CDR3 has 15 residues. This CDR3 reads CASSLATAYQETQYF. The DNA of the CDR3 is TGCGCCAGCAGCTTGGCGACAGCCTACCAAGAGACCCAGTACTTC.

This clone was seen just once. CDR3: CASSQEEEMNTEAFF. CDR3 bases: TGCGCCAGCAGCCAAGAGGAGGAAATGAACACTGAAGCTTTCTTT. The V and J genes are TRBV4-1 and TRBJ1-1; D is unresolved. Per the germline V gene, CDR1 is MGHRA and CDR2 is YSYEKL. The CDR3 loop spans 15 amino acids. The V and J ends lost 0 bases and 0 bases respectively, with 8 bases between them.

This sequence joins TRBV12-5 and TRBJ1-1, with D possibly TRBD1 on 5 matching bases. CDR3 length equals 15 residues. V lost 6 bases to trimming and J lost 4 bases, with 18 bases between them. CDR1 and CDR2 from the germline V gene are LGHNT and FRNRAP. CDR3 in amino acids: CASGPQGLGGTEAFF. The CDR3 nucleotides read TGTGCTAGTGGACCCCAGGGTTTGGGGGGCACTGAAGCTTTCTTT.

J is TRBJ2-1 and V is TRBV18, with 7 positions matching TRBD1. This CDR3 is built from 14 residues. Germline V CDR1 and CDR2: KGHSH, LQKENI. V lost 2 bases and J lost 5; bases outside the gene matches: 3. The CDR3 region has the DNA TGTGCCAGCTCACCAAGACAGGGAAACAATGAGCAGTTCTTC. Amino acids: CASSPRQGNNEQFF.

The J gene is TRBJ2-7, the V gene TRBV6-2 or TRBV6-3; 7 bases line up with TRBD2. V trimming: 6 bases; J trimming: 0 bases; junction bases outside the gene matches: 8. The CDR3 is 15 amino acids. Germline CDR1 reads MNHEY; CDR2 reads SVGEGT. The CDR3 region is CASSPRGGSSYEQYF. The DNA for the CDR3 is TGTGCCAGCAGCCCCCGCGGCGGGAGCTCCTACGAGCAGTACTTC.

V is TRBV5-1 and J is TRBJ2-2; the D gene is possibly TRBD1 (6 bases). The V and J ends lost 0 bases and 4 bases respectively, with 19 bases between them. The germline CDR1 and CDR2 sequences are SGHRS and YFSETQ. This CDR3 contains 18 residues. This CDR3 is CASSLAPAGTRGTGELFF. The CDR3 DNA reads TGCGCCAGCAGCTTGGCCCCTGCCGGGACAAGGGGCACCGGGGAGCTGTTTTTT.

The V gene is TRBV7-9, the J gene TRBJ1-6; no reliable D call. The V gene lost 5 bases and the J gene lost 14 bases, with 19 bases spanning the gap. The CDR3 totals 14 residues. Germline-derived CDR1 and CDR2 are SEHNR and FQNEAQ (reference sequence). CDR3 region: CASSLGRDFFTLHF. The DNA of the CDR3 is TGTGCCAGCAGCCTCGGGAGGGATTTCTTCACCCTCCACTTT.

This chain joins TRBV5-6 and TRBJ2-3; 8 positions match TRBD2. This CDR3 has 15 residues. V trimming: 2 bases; J trimming: 6 bases; junction bases outside the gene matches: 8. Germline values: CDR1 SGHDT, CDR2 YYEEEE. The DNA for the CDR3 is TGTGCCAGCAGCTTACGAGCGGGAGTAGTTGATACGCAGTATTTT. Translation: CASSLRAGVVDTQYF.

In DNA, the CDR3 is TGTGCCAGCAGACGGACAGGGGCGAACCAGCAGTACTTC. It specifies CASRRTGANQQYF. This sequence joins TRBV7-9 and TRBJ2-7, with 9 bases matching TRBD1. CDR1 is SEHNR, CDR2 FQNEAQ, per germline (reference sequence). The CDR3 loop spans 13 amino acids. Trimming took 6 bases from V and 8 from J; bases not matched to a gene: 8.

This chain joins TRBV7-3 and TRBJ1-1; D might be TRBD1 (6 bases). V was cut by 2 bases and J by 5 bases, with 12 bases left in between. CDR3 length equals 14 residues. Germline V gene lookup returns CDR1 SGHTA and CDR2 FQGTGA. Here the CDR3 reads CASSLRGALTEAFF. CDR3 coding DNA: TGTGCCAGCAGCTTACGGGGGGCGCTGACTGAAGCTTTCTTT.

This chain uses TRBV6-1 with TRBJ2-1, with 7 bases that match TRBD1. Germline CDR1 is MNHNS and CDR2 is SASEGT. The ends lost 1 base at V and 7 bases at J; junction bases unmatched: 10. The length of the CDR3 is 16 residues. This CDR3 is CASSEGWKGARNEQFF. The CDR3 coding sequence is TGTGCCAGCAGTGAAGGTTGGAAGGGGGCGCGGAATGAGCAGTTCTTC.

The CDR3 bases are TGTGCCTGGAGTGCGGGGGGGGAGCAGTTCTTC. Protein: CAWSAGGEQFF. This sequence joins TRBV30 and TRBJ2-1; 8 bases fit TRBD2. V lost 1 base to trimming and J lost 10 bases; unmatched junction nucleotides: 0. The CDR3 totals 11 residues. Germline V gene sequence: CDR1 GTSNPN, CDR2 SVGIG (reference sequence). Looking up the rest from reference TRBV30 and TRBJ2-1 gives the full variable domain: SQTIHQWPATLVQPVGSPLSLECTVEGTSNPNLYWYRQAAGRGLQLLFYSVGIGQISSEVPQNLSASRPQDRQFILSSKKLLLSDSGFYLCAWSAGGEQFFGPGTRLTVL.

The chain uses TRBV4-1 and TRBJ1-6, with a weak D call TRBD1 (5 bases). Between the trimmed V and J ends, which lost 0 bases and 9 bases, there was a span of 12 bases. CDR3 length equals 15 residues. The germline V gene encodes CDR1 MGHRA and CDR2 YSYEKL. The CDR3 DNA reads TGCGCCAGCAGCCAAGATCCAGGGTTCGGTTCACCCCTCCACTTT. It is translated as CASSQDPGFGSPLHF.

The V gene is TRBV10-1, the J gene TRBJ2-5; D uncertain. The V gene lost 5 bases and the J gene lost 2 bases, with 9 bases spanning the gap. The V gene's germline CDR1 is WNHNN and CDR2 SYGVQD (reference sequence). There are 13 residues in the CDR3. For the CDR3, the DNA is TGCGCCAGCAGTAGAACAGCACAAGAGACCCAGTACTTC. Protein product: CASSRTAQETQYF.

This clone was found many times. Other nucleotide sequences from this sample produce the same CDR3. This chain links TRBV19 with TRBJ2-2; TRBD2 is a possible D gene (6 bases). The V end was cut by 3 bases, the J end by 6 bases, with 8 bases between. Germline CDR1 reads LNHDA; CDR2 reads SQIVND (reference sequence). This CDR3 contains 13 residues. Written as DNA, the CDR3 is TGTGCCAGTAGTATCGCGGGACCCGGGGAGCTGTTTTTT. Protein sequence: CASSIAGPGELFF.

The count of this clone is one. The chain uses TRBV7-9 and TRBJ2-3, with D hard to call. This CDR3 region has 13 residues. Per germline, CDR1 SEHNR and CDR2 FQNEAQ (reference sequence). V lost 0 bases and J lost 13, with 14 bases in between. CDR3 sequence: CASSLAPSASEYF. CDR3 in DNA: TGTGCCAGCAGCTTAGCTCCGTCCGCTTCGGAGTATTTT.

The J gene is TRBJ1-6, the V gene TRBV5-1, with a possible D match to TRBD1 (5 bases). The germline V gene has CDR1 SGHRS and CDR2 YFSETQ. Trimming took 0 bases from V and 7 from J, leaving 8 bases between them. The CDR3 spans 14 residues. The CDR3 DNA follows: TGCGCCAGCAGCTTGGAGCACAGGAATTCACCCCTCCACTTT. As protein: CASSLEHRNSPLHF.

V gene TRBV3-1 (or the pseudogene TRBV3-2) combines with J gene TRBJ2-5, with a weak D call TRBD2 (6 bases). The germline CDR1 and CDR2 sequences are LGHDT and YNNKEL (reference sequence). The CDR3 sequence is 17 residues long. Trimming took off 1 base at V and 4 bases at J, with 19 bases between the two ends. CDR3 DNA sequence: TGTGCCAGCAGCCAAGGAGGGGTCGGCTGGAGGGGAGAGACCCAGTACTTC. Residues: CASSQGGVGWRGETQYF.

V and J are TRBV7-6 and TRBJ1-1, with D hard to call. The CDR3 has 14 residues. Germline CDR1 reads SGHVS; CDR2 reads FNYEAQ. Between the trimmed V and J ends, which lost 6 bases and 2 bases, there was a span of 13 bases. CDR3 sequence (DNA): TGTGCCAGCAGTTCTCCCGGGGAAAACACTGAAGCTTTCTTT. Amino acid sequence: CASSSPGENTEAFF.

This clone was counted a few times. The chain combines TRBV7-2 with TRBJ1-1; D is possibly TRBD1 (6 bases). Trimming removed 7 bases at V and 11 bases at J, with 23 bases between. In germline, CDR1 is SGHTA, CDR2 FQGNSA. This CDR3 has 14 residues. The CDR3 coding sequence is TGTGCCAGCACCCTGACAGGTCTCCAGGGTGTTGCTTTCTTT. Amino acid sequence: CASTLTGLQGVAFF.

This chain links TRBV11-2 with TRBJ1-1; perhaps TRBD1 as D (6 bases). The CDR3 is 17 residues long. Germline lookup yields CDR1 SGHAT and CDR2 FQNNGV. Trimming left V 5 bases short and J 1 base short, with 20 bases between. DNA for the CDR3: TGTGCCAGCAGCCAAGGGGGTACCGCAAAGAGGAACACTGAAGCTTTCTTT. Protein sequence: CASSQGGTAKRNTEAFF.

The chain employs TRBV6-2 or TRBV6-3 and TRBJ1-5, with D hard to call. Germline V CDR1 and CDR2: MNHEY, SVGEGT. This CDR3 region has 17 residues. The V end lost 6 bases, the J end lost 0 bases, and 18 bases lay between the germline ends. The CDR3: CASSPSGWGVSNQPQHF. In DNA, the CDR3 is TGTGCCAGCAGCCCTAGCGGGTGGGGAGTTAGCAATCAGCCCCAGCATTTT.

The chain joins TRBV5-6 to TRBJ2-1; D is possibly TRBD2 (5 bases). The CDR3 length is 12 residues. CDR1 and CDR2 (germline): SGHDT, YYEEEE. Trimming removed 2 bases from V and 13 bases from J, with 13 bases in between. The CDR3, as DNA: TGTGCCAGCAGCTTAGCGGACTGGACTCAGTTCTTC. This gives the protein CASSLADWTQFF.

Of note for this clone: The junction and the germline gene differ at one end; a read error may be behind it. This chain connects TRBV7-7 to TRBJ2-7, with TRBD2 identical over 9 bases. The CDR3 contains 15 residues. The germline CDR1 and CDR2 sequences are SSHAT and FNYEAQ (reference sequence). The CDR3 reads CASSLAGLAGLEQYF. Here the CDR3 DNA reads TGTGCTAGCAGCTTAGCCGGTCTAGCGGGACTCGAGCAGTACTTC.

V gene TRBV19 combines with J gene TRBJ1-1, with 9 bases matching TRBD1. The V and J ends lost 7 bases and 3 bases, in that order; junction bases with no gene match: 6. This CDR3 comprises 14 residues. The germline CDR1 and CDR2 sequences are LNHDA and SQIVND (reference sequence). The CDR3 spells CASTGQGSDTEAFF. For the CDR3, the DNA is TGTGCCAGTACAGGACAGGGGAGTGACACTGAAGCTTTCTTT.

The gene calls are TRBV28 and TRBJ1-4; TRBD1 matches at 7 bases. The CDR3 totals 16 residues. Germline V gene sequence: CDR1 MDHEN, CDR2 SYDVKM. With 4 bases clipped from V and 4 bases from J, the junction kept 9 bases outside the gene matches. CDR3: CASSSMVTGINEKLFF. For the CDR3, the DNA is TGTGCCAGCAGTTCGATGGTGACAGGGATTAATGAAAAACTGTTTTTT.

The chain links TRBV7-2 to TRBJ2-1; 10 bases fit TRBD2. Germline assignment: CDR1 SGHTA and CDR2 FQGNSA. There are 17 residues in the CDR3. The J segment lost 7 bases and the V segment lost 1 base, leaving 10 bases of the junction unmatched. The CDR3 bases are TGTGCCAGCAGCTTAGACCCCGGGGCTAGCGGGAGAAATGAGCAGTTCTTC. Protein sequence: CASSLDPGASGRNEQFF. The complete variable domain, with remaining parts taken from reference TRBV7-2 and TRBJ2-1, reads GAGVSQSPSNKVTEKGKDVELRCDPISGHTALYWYRQSLGQGLEFLIYFQGNSAPDKSGLPSDRFSAERTGGSVSTLTIQRTQQEDSAVYLCASSLDPGASGRNEQFFGPGTRLTVL.

The rearrangement links TRBV9 to TRBJ2-3; TRBD2 aligns across 8 bases. The V and J ends lost 1 base and 6 bases, in that order; junction bases with no gene match: 7. This CDR3 comprises 15 residues. Per germline, CDR1 SGDLS and CDR2 YYNGEE. CDR3 nucleotide sequence: TGTGCCAGCAGCGTAATCAGCGGGAGTGTGGATACGCAGTATTTT. This codes for CASSVISGSVDTQYF.